Below are 5 T cell receptor beta chains sequenced from a single sample in a study of cytomegalovirus exposure and HLA in healthy donors. Repertoires were generated with immunoSEQ multiplex PCR, while TCRdb's copy carries only in-frame clones and drops some. This sample yields about 110,000 clones, of which approximately 96% are seen a single time; 0.67% belongs to the top ten. Sequenced input: PBMCs. The receptors come from a woman aged 18-35 years in good health and CMV-seronegative.

V usage is TRBV2 and J usage is TRBJ1-2; no clear D gene. With 6 bases removed from V and 0 bases from J, the gap between germline ends came to 14 bases. CDR1 SNHLY and CDR2 FYNNEI come from the germline V gene. This CDR3 is 15 amino acids long. The CDR3 DNA sequence: TGTGCCAGCAGGGGTGAGGGAACGGCTAACTATGGCTACACCTTC. Its protein product is CASRGEGTANYGYTF.

J is TRBJ2-5 and V is TRBV6-1, with D possibly being TRBD1 (6 bases). The CDR3 spans 14 residues. Germline CDR1 is MNHNS and CDR2 is SASEGT. V was clipped by 4 bases and J by 7 bases, with 16 bases between them. The CDR3, as DNA: TGTGCCAGCAGTGGGGGGCAGGGTGTGGGGACCCAGTACTTC. It encodes CASSGGQGVGTQYF.

This clone was observed once. The CDR3 protein is CASSPGSTWSEQFF. Here the CDR3 DNA reads TGTGCCAGTAGCCCGGGGTCTACCTGGAGTGAGCAGTTCTTC. The chain joins TRBV19 to TRBJ2-1, with a possible D match to TRBD2 (5 bases). CDR3 size: 14 residues. The V gene's germline CDR1 is LNHDA and CDR2 SQIVND (reference sequence). V lost 6 bases to trimming and J lost 9 bases, with 18 bases between them.

In its sample, this clone was seen once. Its ends do not fully match the called genes, so a read error is possible. The genes are TRBV7-7 and TRBJ2-5; D perhaps matches TRBD2 (7 bases). Per the germline V gene, CDR1 is SSHAT and CDR2 is FNYEAQ (reference sequence). The CDR3 is made up of 15 amino acids. The CDR3 region has the DNA TGTGCTAGCAGCTTATCGGCCAGGGGAGGGGAGACCCAGTACTTC. As protein: CASSLSARGGETQYF.

V and J are TRBV29-1 and TRBJ2-1; the match to TRBD1 covers 11 bases. Germline V CDR1 and CDR2: SQVTM, ANQGSEA. This CDR3 has 16 amino acids. J was trimmed by 7 bases and V by 5 bases; bases with no gene match: 13. CDR3 bases: TGCAGCGTTCCCCGCCCGGGGACAGGGGGTGTGAATGAGCAGTTCTTC. Translated: CSVPRPGTGGVNEQFF.